This entry describes one T cell receptor beta chain. What it binds is unknown. This record comes from a study of T cell responses to AZD1222 COVID-19 vaccine. The study's findings and limits: Repertoires were obtained solely post-peak T cell response.

CDR1 and CDR2 from the germline V gene are LNHDA and SQIVND (reference sequence). This CDR3 spans 11 amino acids. The V gene lost 5 bases and the J gene lost 2 bases, with 3 bases spanning the gap. Clones were read by immunoSEQ multiplex PCR, and TCRdb kept only the in-frame ones, dropping some. The table has some 120,000 clones, just over 90% seen once. The sequence derives from an adult in good health. The chain joins TRBV19 to TRBJ1-2, with D unresolved. The sequencing used peripheral blood, collected on day 0 of AZD1222 vaccination. CDR3 amino acids: CASSDNYGYTF. CDR3 DNA sequence: TGTGCCAGTAGTGACAACTATGGCTACACCTTC.